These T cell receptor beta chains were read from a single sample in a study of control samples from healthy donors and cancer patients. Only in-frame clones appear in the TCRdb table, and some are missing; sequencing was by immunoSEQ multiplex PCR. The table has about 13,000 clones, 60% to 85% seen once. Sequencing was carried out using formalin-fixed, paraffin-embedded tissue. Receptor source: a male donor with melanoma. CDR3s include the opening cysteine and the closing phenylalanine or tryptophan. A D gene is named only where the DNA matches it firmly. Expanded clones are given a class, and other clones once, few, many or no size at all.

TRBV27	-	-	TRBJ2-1	CASSLRGLSFF	TGTGCCAGCAGTTTGAGAGGTCTCTCGTTCTTC
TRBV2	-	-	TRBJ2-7	CASTQGRGTSPYEQYF	TGTGCCAGCACCCAGGGGAGGGGGACTTCACCCTACGAGCAGTACTTC
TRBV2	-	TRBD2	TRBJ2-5	CASSAGLAGGKETQYF	TGTGCCAGCAGTGCTGGACTAGCGGGGGGAAAAGAGACCCAGTACTTC
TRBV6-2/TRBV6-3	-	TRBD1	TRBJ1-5	CASSYHRGGSGSNQPQHF	TGTGCCAGCAGTTATCACAGGGGCGGGAGTGGTAGCAATCAGCCCCAGCATTTT
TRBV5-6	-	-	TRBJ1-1	CASSSRGREAFF	TGTGCCAGCAGCTCGCGAGGCCGAGAAGCTTTCTTT
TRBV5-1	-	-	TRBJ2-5	CASAHNPGTQYF	TGCGCCAGCGCACACAACCCCGGGACCCAGTACTTC
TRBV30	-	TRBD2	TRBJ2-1	CASNWWGLAGTSSYNEQFF	TGTGCCTCAAATTGGTGGGGACTAGCGGGGACTAGCTCCTACAATGAGCAGTTCTTC
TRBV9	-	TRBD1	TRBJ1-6	CASSVFDRGDSPLHF	TGTGCCAGCAGCGTCTTCGACAGGGGGGACTCACCCCTCCACTTT
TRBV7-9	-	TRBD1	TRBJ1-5	CASSHRGRNQPQHF	TGTGCCAGCAGCCACAGGGGGCGAAACCAGCCCCAGCATTTT
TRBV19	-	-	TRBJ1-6	CASRDSLGNSPLHF	TGTGCCAGTAGGGACAGCTTGGGTAATTCACCCCTCCACTTT
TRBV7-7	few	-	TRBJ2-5	CASSHSLGKTQYF	TGTGCCAGCAGTCACTCGCTGGGGAAGACCCAGTACTTC
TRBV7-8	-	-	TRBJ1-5	CASSLGLLYSNQPQHF	TGTGCCAGCAGCTTAGGACTCTTATATAGCAATCAGCCCCAGCATTTT
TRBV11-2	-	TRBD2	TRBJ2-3	CASSFQRGDSDTQYF	TGTGCCAGCAGCTTTCAGCGGGGGGATTCAGATACGCAGTATTTT
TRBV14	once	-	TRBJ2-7	CASSHRSYEQYF	TGTGCCAGCAGCCATCGTTCCTACGAGCAGTACTTC
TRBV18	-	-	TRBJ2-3	CASSPWDTLGGAQYF	TGTGCCAGCTCACCTTGGGACACCCTTGGGGGAGCGCAGTATTTT
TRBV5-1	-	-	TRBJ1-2	CASSLEGTHGYTF	TGCGCCAGCAGCTTGGAGGGAACCCATGGCTACACCTTC
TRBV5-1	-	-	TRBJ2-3	CASSPGTQGDTQYF	TGCGCCAGCAGCCCCGGGACCCAGGGAGATACGCAGTATTTT
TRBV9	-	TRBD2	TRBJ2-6	CASSPRTSGGSGANVLTF	TGTGCCAGCAGCCCCCGGACTAGCGGGGGTTCTGGGGCCAACGTCCTGACTTTC
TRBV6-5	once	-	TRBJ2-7	CASSLGAEQYF	TGTGCCAGCAGTCTAGGCGCGGAGCAGTACTTC
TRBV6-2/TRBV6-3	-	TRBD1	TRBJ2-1	CASSYFLDRVYEQFF	TGTGCCAGCAGTTATTTTTTGGACAGGGTCTATGAGCAGTTCTTC
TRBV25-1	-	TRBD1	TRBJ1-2	CASSEYGVTGGGYTF	TGTGCCAGCAGTGAATATGGGGTGACAGGGGGCGGCTACACCTTC
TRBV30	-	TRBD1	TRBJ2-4	CAWSASGGMRNIQYF	TGTGCCTGGAGTGCCTCAGGGGGAATGAGAAACATTCAGTACTTC
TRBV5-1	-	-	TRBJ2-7	CASSTDKAAKYF	TGCGCCAGCAGCACAGACAAGGCGGCCAAGTACTTC
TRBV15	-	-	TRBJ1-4	CATSSTRGFRANEKLFF	TGTGCCACCAGCAGTACGAGGGGTTTTAGGGCTAATGAAAAACTGTTTTTT
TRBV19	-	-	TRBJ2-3	CASSIEYTADTQYF	TGTGCCAGTAGTATAGAGTACACGGCAGATACGCAGTATTTT
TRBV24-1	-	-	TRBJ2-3	CATSGGTDTQYF	TGTGCCACCAGCGGGGGTACAGATACGCAGTATTTT
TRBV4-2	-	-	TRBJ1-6	CASSQVPAGYNSPLHF	TGTGCCAGCAGCCAAGTACCGGCAGGTTATAATTCACCCCTCCACTTT
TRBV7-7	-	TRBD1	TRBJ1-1	CASSPQPLRSRQGSTEAFF	TGTGCCAGCAGCCCACAACCCCTTAGATCCCGACAGGGGAGCACTGAAGCTTTCTTT
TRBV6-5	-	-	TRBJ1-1	CASSLQRQVNEAFF	TGTGCCAGCAGTTTACAAAGACAGGTAAATGAAGCTTTCTTT
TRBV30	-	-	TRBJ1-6	CAWTASKNSPLHF	TGTGCCTGGACAGCCTCCAAGAATTCACCCCTCCACTTT
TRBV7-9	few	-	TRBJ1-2	CASSSQQGVHF	TGTGCCAGCAGCTCCCAACAGGGAGTTCACTTC
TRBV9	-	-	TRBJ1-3	CASTPGEGAGVSGNTIYF	TGTGCCAGCACCCCGGGGGAGGGTGCTGGAGTCTCTGGAAACACCATATATTTT
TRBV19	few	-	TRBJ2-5	CASSKGPQGQETQYF	TGTGCCAGTAGTAAAGGCCCCCAGGGCCAAGAGACCCAGTACTTC
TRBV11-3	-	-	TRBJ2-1	CASSEGPRNEQFF	TGTGCCAGCAGCGAAGGACCCCGTAATGAGCAGTTCTTC
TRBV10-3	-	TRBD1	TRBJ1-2	CAISETGGSNYGYTF	TGTGCCATCAGTGAGACAGGGGGCTCCAACTATGGCTACACCTTC
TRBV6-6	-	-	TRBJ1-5	CASRLSQGSNQPQHF	TGTGCCAGCAGACTAAGTCAGGGAAGCAATCAGCCCCAGCATTTT
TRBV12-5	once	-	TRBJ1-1	CASGLYRIEAFF	TGTGCTAGTGGGCTTTACAGAATTGAAGCTTTCTTT
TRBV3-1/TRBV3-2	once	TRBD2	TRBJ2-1	CASSQRGLAGNNEQFF	TGTGCCAGCAGCCAAAGGGGACTAGCGGGAAACAATGAGCAGTTCTTC
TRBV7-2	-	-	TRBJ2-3	CASSPTGTPTDTQYF	TGTGCCAGCAGCCCCACCGGGACCCCCACAGATACGCAGTATTTT
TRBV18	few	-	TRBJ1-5	CASSPTITAVGNQPQHF	TGTGCCAGCTCACCAACGATAACCGCCGTGGGCAATCAGCCCCAGCATTTT
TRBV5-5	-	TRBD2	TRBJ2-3	CASSLEFTGLVHF	TGTGCCAGCAGCTTGGAATTCACGGGACTAGTTCATTTT
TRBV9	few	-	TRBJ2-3	CASSVLQGPGTDTQYF	TGTGCCAGCAGCGTTCTTCAGGGTCCTGGCACAGATACGCAGTATTTT
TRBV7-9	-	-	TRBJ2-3	CASSPGGPAFTDTQYF	TGTGCCAGCAGCCCCGGAGGGCCAGCCTTCACAGATACGCAGTATTTT
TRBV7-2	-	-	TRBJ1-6	CASSSTLRGGYSPLHF	TGTGCCAGCAGCTCGACACTTCGGGGCGGTTATTCACCCCTCCACTTT
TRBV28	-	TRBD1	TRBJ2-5	CASSSGDRGTETQYF	TGTGCCAGCAGTTCTGGGGACAGGGGGACGGAGACCCAGTACTTC
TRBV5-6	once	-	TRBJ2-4	CAGSFNGRAKNIQYF	TGTGCCGGCAGCTTTAACGGGCGAGCCAAAAACATTCAGTACTTC
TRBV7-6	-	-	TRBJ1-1	CASTQGTGGNTEAFF	TGTGCCAGCACCCAAGGGACCGGGGGAAACACTGAAGCTTTCTTT
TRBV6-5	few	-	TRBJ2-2	CATSRGINTGELFF	TGTGCCACCTCCCGCGGGATAAACACCGGGGAGCTGTTTTTT
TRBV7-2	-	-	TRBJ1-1	CASSWGQTEAFF	TGTGCCAGCAGCTGGGGGCAGACTGAAGCTTTCTTT
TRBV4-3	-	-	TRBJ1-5	CASSQDGVHQPQHF	TGCGCCAGCAGCCAAGATGGGGTTCATCAGCCCCAGCATTTT
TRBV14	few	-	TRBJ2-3	CASSRDWVDTQYF	TGTGCCAGCAGCCGGGACTGGGTGGATACGCAGTATTTT
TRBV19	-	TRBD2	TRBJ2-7	CARPHNVAGGYYEQYF	TGTGCCAGACCCCATAACGTAGCGGGGGGTTACTACGAGCAGTACTTC